Listed here are 17 T cell receptor beta chains from one sample, sequenced in a study of cytomegalovirus exposure and HLA in healthy donors. Primers: 60 Vbeta forward and 13 Jbeta reverse. The method was immunoSEQ multiplex PCR; TCRdb's version includes in-frame clones alone and lacks a portion of them. Of over 200,000 clones in the sample, about 80% were seen once. The sample was PBMCs. Source of these receptors: a woman aged 40 to 49 in good health and CMV-seropositive.

The rearrangement links TRBV13 to TRBJ2-5; 10 nucleotides agree with TRBD2. The germline V gene has CDR1 PRHDT and CDR2 FYEKMQ (reference sequence). The V gene end was trimmed by 4 bases and the J gene end by 9 bases; junction bases not matched to a gene: 17. The CDR3 consists of 17 residues. For the CDR3, the DNA is TGTGCCAGCAGCTCCAAGTCTAGCGGGGGCAGGAAAGGGGCCCAGTACTTC. It specifies CASSSKSSGGRKGAQYF.

J is TRBJ2-2 and V is TRBV7-2; 9 bases map to TRBD1. Germline CDR1 SGHTA, CDR2 FQGNSA. The junction had 5 bases not matched to a gene; V was cut back by 3 bases and J by 6 bases. This CDR3 contains 15 residues. The chain's CDR3 is CASSLRTGAAGELFF. CDR3 nucleotide sequence: TGTGCCAGCAGCTTGAGGACAGGGGCGGCCGGGGAGCTGTTTTTT.

This rearrangement joins TRBV5-1 to TRBJ1-2, with D hard to call. Germline V gene lookup returns CDR1 SGHRS and CDR2 YFSETQ. Trimming cost V 0 bases and J 3 bases, with 6 bases left between them. The CDR3 extends over 13 amino acids. The CDR3 coding sequence is TGCGCCAGCAGCTTGGATCGAGACTATGGCTACACCTTC. Protein: CASSLDRDYGYTF.

J is TRBJ1-1 and V is TRBV19; no firm D call. The CDR3 is 14 residues long. The germline V gene encodes CDR1 LNHDA and CDR2 SQIVND (reference sequence). The V end lost 7 bases, the J end lost 7 bases, and 19 bases lay between the germline ends. Here the CDR3 reads CASTPRRAWGEAFF. The CDR3 coding sequence is TGTGCCAGTACCCCGAGGAGGGCCTGGGGTGAAGCTTTCTTT.

This clone was seen a few times. The chain has TRBV5-4 and TRBJ1-4, with unresolved D. The CDR3 has 13 residues. Per germline, CDR1 SGHNT and CDR2 YYREEE (reference sequence). The V gene lost 0 bases and the J gene lost 5 bases, with 5 bases spanning the gap. CDR3 coding DNA: TGTGCCAGCAGCTTGGAGCTAAATGAAAAACTGTTTTTT. Its translation is CASSLELNEKLFF. Full variable domain (outside the CDR3, taken from reference TRBV5-4 and TRBJ1-4): ETGVTQSPTHLIKTRGQQVTLRCSSQSGHNTVSWYQQALGQGPQFIFQYYREEENGRGNFPPRFSGLQFPNYSSELNVNALELDDSALYLCASSLELNEKLFFGSGTQLSVL.

The chain carries TRBV6-1 and TRBJ2-1; D uncertain. The V and J ends lost 4 bases and 6 bases respectively, with 10 bases between them. This CDR3 spans 13 amino acids. The V gene's germline CDR1 is MNHNS and CDR2 SASEGT. This CDR3 is CASSVQFGNEQFF. Here the CDR3 DNA reads TGTGCCAGCAGTGTACAGTTCGGCAATGAGCAGTTCTTC.

V usage is TRBV19 and J usage is TRBJ2-6; no clear D. Germline V lookup: CDR1 LNHDA, CDR2 SQIVND (reference sequence). V shed 3 bases and J shed 0 bases, with 15 bases lying between them. This CDR3 spans 18 amino acids. The CDR3 sequence: CASSIQVPHLSGANVLTF. In DNA form, the CDR3 reads TGTGCCAGTAGTATCCAGGTTCCTCATCTCTCTGGGGCCAACGTCCTGACTTTC.

This clone has just a few counts. This rearrangement joins TRBV5-1 to TRBJ2-7; 7 nucleotides match TRBD1. This CDR3 has 15 residues. CDR1 and CDR2 from the germline V gene are SGHRS and YFSETQ. The V gene end was trimmed by 0 bases and the J gene end by 2 bases; junction bases not matched to a gene: 5. The DNA of the CDR3 is TGCGCCAGCAGCTTGGACGGGACAGAACCCTACGAGCAGTACTTC. Translating gives CASSLDGTEPYEQYF.

This chain links TRBV7-7 with TRBJ2-7, with D maybe TRBD2 (6 bases). From germline, CDR1 is SSHAT and CDR2 FNYEAQ (reference sequence). There are 15 residues in the CDR3. V was pared by 5 bases and J by 2 bases, with 16 bases between. Here the CDR3 DNA reads TGTGCCAGCAGCCCTATGGAGGGTCCCGCCTACGAGCAGTACTTC. Translation: CASSPMEGPAYEQYF.

The chain has TRBV19 and TRBJ1-5; 9 bases are a match to TRBD1. Trimming took 7 bases from V and 6 from J; bases not matched to a gene: 7. The CDR3 loop spans 14 amino acids. Germline V gene sequence: CDR1 LNHDA, CDR2 SQIVND (reference sequence). Here the CDR3 reads CASTKQGAGQPQHF. The CDR3 coding sequence is TGTGCCAGTACAAAACAGGGGGCAGGTCAGCCCCAGCATTTT.

This clone has a handful of counts. The rearrangement uses TRBV4-3 and TRBJ1-1; the D gene is possibly TRBD1 (6 bases). Trimming took off 4 bases at V and 1 base at J, with 13 bases between the two ends. Germline V gene lookup returns CDR1 LGHNA and CDR2 YSLEER. This CDR3 comprises 15 residues. CDR3 loop: CASSRRQERNTEAFF. The CDR3 DNA is TGCGCCAGCAGCCGTCGACAGGAAAGGAACACTGAAGCTTTCTTT.

The chain recombines TRBV30 with TRBJ1-5, with D unresolved. Trimming pared 2 bases from V and 3 bases from J, leaving 11 bases between. From germline, CDR1 is GTSNPN and CDR2 SVGIG (reference sequence). This CDR3 spans 14 amino acids. The CDR3 reads CAWSPLAFNQPQHF. Written as DNA, the CDR3 is TGTGCCTGGAGTCCCCTGGCCTTCAATCAGCCCCAGCATTTT. Complete variable domain (other parts from reference TRBV30 and TRBJ1-5): SQTIHQWPATLVQPVGSPLSLECTVEGTSNPNLYWYRQAAGRGLQLLFYSVGIGQISSEVPQNLSASRPQDRQFILSSKKLLLSDSGFYLCAWSPLAFNQPQHFGDGTRLSIL.

The V and J genes are TRBV27 and TRBJ2-5; 8 nucleotides align to TRBD2. With 6 bases clipped from V and 2 bases from J, the junction kept 5 bases outside the gene matches. CDR1 is MNHEY, CDR2 SMNVEV, per germline (reference sequence). The CDR3 sequence is 14 residues long. The CDR3 is CASSKLAVQETQYF. Written as DNA, the CDR3 is TGTGCCAGCAGCAAACTAGCGGTTCAAGAGACCCAGTACTTC.

V usage is TRBV4-2 and J usage is TRBJ2-1, with unresolved D. This CDR3 is built from 16 residues. Per the germline V gene, CDR1 is LGHNA and CDR2 is YNFKEQ. With 1 base removed from V and 5 bases from J, the gap between germline ends came to 15 bases. The CDR3 reads CASSQVGSLTHNEQFF. CDR3 DNA: TGTGCCAGCAGCCAAGTCGGGTCGCTTACTCACAATGAGCAGTTCTTC.

The chain joins TRBV7-9 to TRBJ2-1; TRBD2 matches 11 bases. Losses at the gene ends were 5 bases for V and 5 bases for J; bases not matched to a gene: 11. Per germline, CDR1 SEHNR and CDR2 FQNEAQ (reference sequence). This CDR3 has 17 amino acids. This CDR3 reads CASSLLPGLAEDNEQFF. The CDR3 DNA reads TGTGCCAGCAGCCTCCTTCCGGGACTAGCGGAGGACAATGAGCAGTTCTTC.

V gene TRBV7-3 combines with J gene TRBJ2-3; 8 bases agree with TRBD2. Looked up from germline, CDR1 is SGHTA and CDR2 is FQGTGA. V lost 0 bases to trimming and J lost 0 bases; unmatched junction nucleotides: 5. This CDR3 has 17 amino acids. CDR3 sequence (DNA): TGTGCCAGCAGCTTAACCGGGACTAGTATAAGCACAGATACGCAGTATTTT. Residues: CASSLTGTSISTDTQYF.

This clone was found a few times. The chain uses TRBV5-4 and TRBJ2-3, with 12 bases lining up with TRBD2. After removal of 4 bases from V and 4 bases from J, the junction contained 4 bases not matched to a gene. Germline loops: CDR1 SGHNT, CDR2 YYREEE (reference sequence). The CDR3 sequence is 15 residues long. Here the CDR3 reads CASSLRLAGADTQYF. The CDR3 DNA is TGTGCCAGCAGCCTCCGACTAGCGGGAGCAGATACGCAGTATTTT. Full variable domain (missing parts from reference TRBV5-4 and TRBJ2-3): ETGVTQSPTHLIKTRGQQVTLRCSSQSGHNTVSWYQQALGQGPQFIFQYYREEENGRGNFPPRFSGLQFPNYSSELNVNALELDDSALYLCASSLRLAGADTQYFGPGTRLTVL.